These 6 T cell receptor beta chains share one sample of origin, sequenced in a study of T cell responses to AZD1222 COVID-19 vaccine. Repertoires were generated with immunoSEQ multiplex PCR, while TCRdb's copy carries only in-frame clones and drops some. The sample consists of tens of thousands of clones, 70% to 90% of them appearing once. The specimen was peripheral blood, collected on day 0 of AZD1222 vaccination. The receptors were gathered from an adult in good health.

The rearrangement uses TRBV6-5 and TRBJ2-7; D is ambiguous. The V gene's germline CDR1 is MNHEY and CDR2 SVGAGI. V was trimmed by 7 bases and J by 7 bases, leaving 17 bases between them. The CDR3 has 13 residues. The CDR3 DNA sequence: TGTGCCAGCAACATGGGTAGCCCGCTTGAGCAGTACTTC. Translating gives CASNMGSPLEQYF.

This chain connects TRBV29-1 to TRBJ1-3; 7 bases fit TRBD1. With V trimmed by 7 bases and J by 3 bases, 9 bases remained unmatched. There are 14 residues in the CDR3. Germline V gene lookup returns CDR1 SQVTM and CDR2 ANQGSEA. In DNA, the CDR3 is TGCAGCGCGTACAGGGGCAAGGATGGAAACACCATATATTTT. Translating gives CSAYRGKDGNTIYF.

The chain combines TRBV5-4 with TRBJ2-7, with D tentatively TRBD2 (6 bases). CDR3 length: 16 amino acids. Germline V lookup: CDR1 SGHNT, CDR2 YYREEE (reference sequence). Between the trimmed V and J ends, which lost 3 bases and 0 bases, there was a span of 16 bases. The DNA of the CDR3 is TGTGCCAGCAGCTCTACATTGGGGGGAGGCTCCTACGAGCAGTACTTC. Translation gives CASSSTLGGGSYEQYF.

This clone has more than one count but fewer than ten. CDR3 amino acids: CASSLGVGNTIYF. For the CDR3, the DNA is TGTGCCAGCAGTTTAGGGGTTGGAAACACCATATATTTT. J is TRBJ1-3 and V is TRBV12-3 or TRBV12-4; D unresolved. V lost 1 base and J 3 bases, leaving 4 bases between the germline ends. The CDR3 runs to 13 residues.

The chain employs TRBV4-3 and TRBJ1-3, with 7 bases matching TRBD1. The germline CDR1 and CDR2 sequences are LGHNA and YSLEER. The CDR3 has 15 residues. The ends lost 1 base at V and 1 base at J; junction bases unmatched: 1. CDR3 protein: CASSQGQGSGNTIYF. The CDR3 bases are TGCGCCAGCAGCCAAGGACAGGGATCTGGAAACACCATATATTTT.

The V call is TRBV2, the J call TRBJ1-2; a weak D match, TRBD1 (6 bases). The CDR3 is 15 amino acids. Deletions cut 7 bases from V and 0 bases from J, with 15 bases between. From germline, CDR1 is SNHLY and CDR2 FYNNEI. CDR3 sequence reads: CASTDSRTANYGYTF. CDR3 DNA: TGTGCCAGCACTGATTCCCGGACAGCTAACTATGGCTACACCTTC.